This T cell receptor (beta chain) was sequenced for a study of control samples from healthy donors and cancer patients. Repertoires were generated with immunoSEQ multiplex PCR, while TCRdb's copy carries only in-frame clones and drops some. The data hold under 150,000 clones, with more than 85% observed a single time. V was cut by 3 bases and J by 8 bases, with 7 bases left in between. The length of the CDR3 is 11 residues. Looked up from germline, CDR1 is ENHRY and CDR2 is SYGVKD. The receptor comes from a man aged 50-59 years with head and neck cancer. Material: PBMCs. The chain has TRBV10-3 and TRBJ1-1; tentatively, D is TRBD1 (5 bases). This CDR3 is CAISDDREAFF. In DNA form, the CDR3 reads TGTGCCATCAGTGATGACAGAGAAGCTTTCTTT.